This T cell receptor (beta chain) was sequenced for a study of chemoradiotherapy in HPV16-positive cancers. Study-wide context: Functional T-cell assays on a couple of HPV16-positive patients' cells defined candidate HPV-specific clones and common TCR motifs. General study points: Candidate HPV-specific clones and E7-related TCR motifs grew in tumor during treatment. In HPV16-positive patients, HPV-responsive T-cell expansion tracked better recurrence-free survival.

Germline CDR1 reads SGHTA; CDR2 reads FQGNSA. This CDR3 comprises 15 residues. The V end lost 1 base, the J end lost 1 base, and 9 bases lay between the germline ends. With regard to this clone: Its antigen is undetermined.

Repeated repertoire sampling spanned the course of chemoradiotherapy. Sequencing was performed with immunoSEQ multiplex PCR; in TCRdb, only in-frame clones are kept and a portion is missing. Among about 20,000 clones listed, 86% were seen once. This chain uses TRBV7-2 with TRBJ2-3, with D uncertain. Sequences were derived from blood, sampled from a patient who underwent chemoradiotherapy. This TCR was sampled from a human donor with HPV-associated anogenital cancer. CDR3 DNA: TGTGCCAGCAGCTTAGATAGGGTGGGCACAGATACGCAGTATTTT. Protein product: CASSLDRVGTDTQYF.